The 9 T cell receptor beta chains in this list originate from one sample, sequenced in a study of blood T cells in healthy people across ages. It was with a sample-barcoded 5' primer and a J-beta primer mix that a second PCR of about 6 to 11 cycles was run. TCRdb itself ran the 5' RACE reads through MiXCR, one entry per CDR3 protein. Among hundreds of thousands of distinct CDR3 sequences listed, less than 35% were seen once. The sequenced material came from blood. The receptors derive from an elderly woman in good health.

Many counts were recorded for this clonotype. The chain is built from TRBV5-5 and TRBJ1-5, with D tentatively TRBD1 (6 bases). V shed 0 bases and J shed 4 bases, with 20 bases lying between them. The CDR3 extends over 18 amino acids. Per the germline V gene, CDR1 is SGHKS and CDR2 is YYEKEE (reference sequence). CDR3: CASSLARVIGGRNQPQHF. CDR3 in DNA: TGTGCCAGCAGCTTGGCTCGTGTCATCGGGGGCCGGAATCAGCCCCAGCATTTT.

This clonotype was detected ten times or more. The chain's CDR3 is CATSDRVAGTADTQYF. CDR3 nucleotides: TGTGCCACCAGTGATAGAGTAGCGGGGACGGCAGATACGCAGTATTTT. The chain employs TRBV24-1 and TRBJ2-3; 8 positions match TRBD2. This CDR3 spans 16 amino acids. Germline CDR1 and CDR2: KGHDR and SFDVKD. Trimming cost V 3 bases and J 4 bases; bases outside gene matches: 8.

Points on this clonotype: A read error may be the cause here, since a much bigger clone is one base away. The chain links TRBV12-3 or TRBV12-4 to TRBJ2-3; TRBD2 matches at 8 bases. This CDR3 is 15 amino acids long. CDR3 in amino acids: CASSLGTSSTDAQYF. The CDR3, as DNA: TGTGCCAGCAGTTTAGGGACTAGCTCAACAGATGCGCAGTATTTT.

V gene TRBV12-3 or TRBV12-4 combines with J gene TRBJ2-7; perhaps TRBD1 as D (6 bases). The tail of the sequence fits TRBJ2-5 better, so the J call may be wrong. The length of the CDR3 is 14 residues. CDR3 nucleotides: TGTGCCAGCAGACAGGGACGGGTTGTGGAGACCCAGTACTTC. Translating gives CASRQGRVVETQYF.

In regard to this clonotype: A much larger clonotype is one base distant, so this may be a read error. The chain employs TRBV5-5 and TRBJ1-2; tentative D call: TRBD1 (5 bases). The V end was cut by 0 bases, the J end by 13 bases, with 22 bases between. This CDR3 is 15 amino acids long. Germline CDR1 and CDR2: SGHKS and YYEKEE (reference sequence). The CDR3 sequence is CASSLDLDRGSKSTF. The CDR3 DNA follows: TGTGCCAGCAGCTTGGATCTGGACCGGGGGTCAAAGAGCACCTTC.

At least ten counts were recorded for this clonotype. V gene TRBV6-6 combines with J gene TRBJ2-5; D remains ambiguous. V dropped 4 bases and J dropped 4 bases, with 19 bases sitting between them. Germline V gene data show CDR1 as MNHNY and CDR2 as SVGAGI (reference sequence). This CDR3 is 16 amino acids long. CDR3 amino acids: CASSSLWPSTGETQYF. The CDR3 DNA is TGTGCCAGCAGTTCGCTCTGGCCATCCACGGGAGAGACCCAGTACTTC.

CDR3 coding DNA: TGTGCCAGCTCACCGACACAGGATTTTTATGGCTACACCTTC. Translation: CASSPTQDFYGYTF. The chain recombines TRBV18 with TRBJ1-2, with a possible D match to TRBD1 (5 bases). Germline V gene sequence: CDR1 KGHSH, CDR2 LQKENI. Trimming stripped 3 bases from V and 5 bases from J, with 13 bases between. This CDR3 spans 14 amino acids.

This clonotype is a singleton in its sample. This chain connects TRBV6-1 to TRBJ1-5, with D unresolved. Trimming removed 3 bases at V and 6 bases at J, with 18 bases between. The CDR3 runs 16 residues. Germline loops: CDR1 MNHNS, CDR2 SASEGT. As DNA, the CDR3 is TGTGCCAGCAGTGAGTCGCGGTCAGGCACCGGTCAGCCCCAGCATTTT. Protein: CASSESRSGTGQPQHF.

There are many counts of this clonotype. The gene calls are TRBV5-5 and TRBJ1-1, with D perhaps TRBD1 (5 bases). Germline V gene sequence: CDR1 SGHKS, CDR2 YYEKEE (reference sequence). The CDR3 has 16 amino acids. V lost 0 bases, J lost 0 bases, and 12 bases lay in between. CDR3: CASSLGGTLLNTEAFF. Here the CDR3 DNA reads TGTGCCAGCAGCTTGGGGGGGACCCTATTGAACACTGAAGCTTTCTTT.